Each of the 25 T cell receptor beta chains below was sequenced from the same sample in a study of cytomegalovirus exposure and HLA in healthy donors. Some clones are missing from TCRdb's copy, which holds only in-frame ones; the method was immunoSEQ multiplex PCR. This sample has 150,000 to 200,000 clones, with roughly 84% found just once. Source material: PBMCs. All receptors derive from a man aged 18 to 29 in good health and CMV-seropositive.

The rearrangement uses TRBV19 and TRBJ1-2; 8 nucleotides align to TRBD1. The germline V gene encodes CDR1 LNHDA and CDR2 SQIVND (reference sequence). The CDR3 covers 14 residues. V gave up 5 bases and J gave up 8 bases; unmatched junction bases: 10. For the CDR3, the DNA is TGTGCCAGTAGTTCCTGGACAGGGAGGGCGGGCTACACCTTC. Its protein is CASSSWTGRAGYTF.

V usage is TRBV28 and J usage is TRBJ2-1; 8 positions match TRBD1. The junction had 2 bases not matched to a gene; V was cut back by 5 bases and J by 2 bases. CDR1 is MDHEN and CDR2 is SYDVKM in the germline V gene. The CDR3 has 14 amino acids. CDR3 sequence: CASSAGGAYNEQFF. CDR3 nucleotide sequence: TGTGCCAGCAGTGCAGGGGGCGCCTACAATGAGCAGTTCTTC.

V and J are TRBV10-2 and TRBJ2-7; the D gene is possibly TRBD1 (6 bases). This CDR3 spans 15 amino acids. Trimming pared 4 bases from V and 5 bases from J, leaving 18 bases between. CDR1 is WSHSY and CDR2 is SAAADI in the germline V gene. This CDR3 is CASSVTGFGFHEQYF. The CDR3 nucleotides read TGCGCCAGCAGTGTTACAGGGTTCGGTTTCCACGAGCAGTACTTC.

The chain is built from TRBV4-1 and TRBJ2-1; D might be TRBD2 (7 bases). V gave up 6 bases and J gave up 3 bases, with 12 bases separating them. The length of the CDR3 is 14 residues. Germline-derived CDR1 and CDR2 are MGHRA and YSYEKL. This CDR3 is CASSGQRGYNEQFF. The CDR3 region has the DNA TGCGCCAGCAGTGGACAGCGGGGCTACAATGAGCAGTTCTTC.

The chain couples TRBV15 to TRBJ2-5; 8 nucleotides line up with TRBD1. Trimming cost V 3 bases and J 5 bases; bases outside gene matches: 8. Per the germline V gene, CDR1 is LNHNV and CDR2 is YYDKDF (reference sequence). The CDR3 sequence is 15 residues long. Here the CDR3 reads CATSRLQGARETQYF. Written as DNA, the CDR3 is TGTGCCACCAGCAGGCTCCAGGGGGCCCGGGAGACCCAGTACTTC.

The gene calls are TRBV5-1 and TRBJ1-3; no definite D call. The length of the CDR3 is 15 residues. V lost 2 bases and J lost 1, with 10 bases in between. Germline values: CDR1 SGHRS, CDR2 YFSETQ. The CDR3 region is CASSLGGVSGNTIYF. In DNA form, the CDR3 reads TGCGCCAGCAGCTTAGGAGGTGTGTCTGGAAACACCATATATTTT.

This chain links TRBV5-1 with TRBJ1-5; TRBD1 might be the D (5 bases). The CDR3 runs 17 residues. Germline CDR1 is SGHRS and CDR2 is YFSETQ. V lost 4 bases and J lost 6, with 23 bases in between. CDR3 residues: CASSEENGWNRIQPQHF. DNA of the CDR3: TGCGCCAGCAGCGAAGAAAACGGATGGAACAGGATTCAGCCCCAGCATTTT.

The chain joins TRBV19 to TRBJ1-2; D is undetermined. The CDR3 is 15 residues long. V lost 5 bases to trimming and J lost 0 bases, with 13 bases between them. Germline CDR1 is LNHDA and CDR2 is SQIVND (reference sequence). In nucleotides, the CDR3 is TGTGCCAGTAGTCTCCGGAGGCAAGCTAACTATGGCTACACCTTC. Amino acid sequence: CASSLRRQANYGYTF.

The V and J genes are TRBV5-8 and TRBJ1-5; possible D gene TRBD1, 6 bases. This CDR3 spans 15 amino acids. Per germline, CDR1 SGHTS and CDR2 YDEGEE. Trimming removed 7 bases at V and 4 bases at J, with 18 bases between. CDR3 in DNA: TGTGCCAGCCCTATTGACAGGTCGTGGAATCAGCCCCAGCATTTT. Its translation is CASPIDRSWNQPQHF.

This rearrangement joins TRBV5-1 to TRBJ1-2, with D maybe TRBD1 (6 bases). The germline V gene encodes CDR1 SGHRS and CDR2 YFSETQ. With 4 bases removed from V and 7 bases from J, the gap between germline ends came to 17 bases. This CDR3 comprises 14 residues. The CDR3 DNA sequence: TGCGCCAGCAGCCCGGCGGGGGGCGCGGCTGGCTACACCTTC. It specifies CASSPAGGAAGYTF.

The gene calls are TRBV20-1 and TRBJ2-1; weak D call: TRBD2 (6 bases). V was cut by 3 bases and J by 11 bases, with 11 bases left in between. Germline V gene sequence: CDR1 DFQATT, CDR2 SNEGSKA (reference sequence). The CDR3 contains 11 residues. The CDR3 coding sequence is TGCAGTGCTAGGTTAGCGGTGCAGCAGTTCTTC. This encodes CSARLAVQQFF.

The sample holds a few counts of this clone. V gene TRBV30 combines with J gene TRBJ1-1; the D gene is possibly TRBD1 (6 bases). Germline CDR1 reads GTSNPN; CDR2 reads SVGIG (reference sequence). The CDR3 is made up of 14 amino acids. Trimming pared 4 bases from V and 10 bases from J, leaving 22 bases between. CDR3 amino acids: CAWTLRGGAARAFF. CDR3 in DNA: TGTGCCTGGACCCTGCGGGGGGGCGCGGCGAGAGCTTTCTTT.

The V call is TRBV7-7, the J call TRBJ2-5; TRBD2 might be the D (6 bases). Looked up from germline, CDR1 is SSHAT and CDR2 is FNYEAQ (reference sequence). Between the trimmed V and J ends, which lost 0 bases and 2 bases, there was a span of 10 bases. The CDR3 runs 15 residues. In DNA form, the CDR3 reads TGTGCCAGCAGCTTAGCGGGAGGAGGGCAAGAGACCCAGTACTTC. It yields the protein CASSLAGGGQETQYF.

The chain is built from TRBV7-2 and TRBJ2-4; 11 bases are a match to TRBD1. Germline V CDR1 and CDR2: SGHTA, FQGNSA. The CDR3 loop spans 16 amino acids. V shed 2 bases and J 4 bases; nucleotides not matched to a gene: 4. CDR3 sequence reads: CASSLMGQGVKNIQYF. The CDR3 DNA follows: TGTGCCAGCAGCTTAATGGGACAGGGGGTGAAAAACATTCAGTACTTC.

This clone occurred once. The chain links TRBV30 to TRBJ2-7; 8 bases agree with TRBD2. This CDR3 has 15 amino acids. V lost 0 bases, J lost 5 bases, and 9 bases stayed unmatched. Germline lookup yields CDR1 GTSNPN and CDR2 SVGIG (reference sequence). The chain's CDR3 is CAWSVGAGVAHEQYF. The CDR3 DNA follows: TGTGCCTGGAGTGTTGGAGCGGGAGTGGCCCACGAGCAGTACTTC.

The chain is built from TRBV7-2 and TRBJ1-2, with 7 nucleotides matching TRBD1. Germline-derived CDR1 and CDR2 are SGHTA and FQGNSA. The CDR3 has 13 amino acids. Germline trimming cut 1 base from V and 8 bases from J; bases unmatched to any gene: 4. CDR3: CASSLGQGRGYTF. DNA of the CDR3: TGTGCCAGCAGCTTAGGACAGGGTCGGGGCTACACCTTC.

The rearrangement links TRBV6-5 to TRBJ1-3; TRBD1 agrees at 11 bases. Per germline, CDR1 MNHEY and CDR2 SVGAGI. There are 13 residues in the CDR3. V lost 8 bases to trimming and J lost 4 bases; unmatched junction nucleotides: 1. CDR3 sequence: CASGTGGGNTIYF. CDR3 DNA sequence: TGTGCCAGCGGGACAGGGGGGGGAAACACCATATATTTT.

This chain connects TRBV30 to TRBJ1-2, with D maybe TRBD1 (5 bases). CDR3 length: 10 amino acids. Germline CDR1 and CDR2: GTSNPN and SVGIG (reference sequence). In DNA form, the CDR3 reads TGTGTGGGACTGGGCTATGGCTACACCTTC. Protein product: CVGLGYGYTF.

This clone was counted at least ten times. This chain connects TRBV2 to TRBJ1-1; a possible D gene is TRBD1 (5 bases). Germline V gene lookup returns CDR1 SNHLY and CDR2 FYNNEI. The CDR3 is 12 residues long. Deletions cut 5 bases from V and 8 bases from J, with 12 bases between. The CDR3: CASSKTAYEAFF. DNA of the CDR3: TGTGCCAGCAGTAAGACAGCTTACGAAGCTTTCTTT.

Only one count was recorded for this clone. The chain has TRBV7-3 and TRBJ1-4; 7 bases match TRBD1. Germline CDR1 reads SGHTA; CDR2 reads FQGTGA. The length of the CDR3 is 16 residues. V dropped 4 bases and J dropped 3; count of bases not matched to a gene: 8. The CDR3, as DNA: TGTGCCAGCAGCTCCACCGAGGGACAGCCTAATGAAAAACTGTTTTTT. Protein: CASSSTEGQPNEKLFF.

The chain uses TRBV27 and TRBJ2-7, with a tentative D call TRBD2 (6 bases). This CDR3 has 14 amino acids. Trimming pared 6 bases from V and 7 bases from J, leaving 19 bases between. Germline V gene sequence: CDR1 MNHEY, CDR2 SMNVEV (reference sequence). The CDR3 coding sequence is TGTGCCAGCAGATCTCACTCTAGCGTGCGAGAGCAGTACTTC. Translated: CASRSHSSVREQYF.

The V and J genes are TRBV30 and TRBJ1-2; D perhaps matches TRBD1 (5 bases). This CDR3 spans 13 amino acids. Looked up from germline, CDR1 is GTSNPN and CDR2 is SVGIG (reference sequence). The CDR3 coding sequence is TGTGGGTGGAGGGGACTTTTAAACTATGGCTACACCTTC. It translates to CGWRGLLNYGYTF.

The rearrangement joins TRBV9 to TRBJ2-1; no firm D call. Looked up from germline, CDR1 is SGDLS and CDR2 is YYNGEE. V gave up 4 bases and J gave up 4 bases, with 12 bases separating them. The CDR3 extends over 14 amino acids. The CDR3 DNA sequence: TGTGCCAGCAGCCCCCGACTCAATTACAATGAGCAGTTCTTC. It codes for CASSPRLNYNEQFF.

The chain uses TRBV30 and TRBJ2-5; 10 positions agree with TRBD2. Germline CDR1 GTSNPN, CDR2 SVGIG (reference sequence). J was trimmed by 0 bases and V by 1 base; bases with no gene match: 5. The CDR3 totals 16 residues. The CDR3 protein is CAWSGGSGRYQETQYF. The CDR3 nucleotides read TGTGCCTGGAGTGGGGGTAGCGGGAGGTACCAAGAGACCCAGTACTTC.

The chain links TRBV15 to TRBJ2-7; 12 bases match TRBD1. Trimming took 3 bases from V and 4 from J; bases not matched to a gene: 4. In germline, CDR1 is LNHNV, CDR2 YYDKDF (reference sequence). The CDR3 consists of 15 residues. The CDR3 loop reads CATSSGGQGAYEQYF. The DNA of the CDR3 is TGTGCCACCAGCAGCGGGGGACAGGGGGCTTACGAGCAGTACTTC.